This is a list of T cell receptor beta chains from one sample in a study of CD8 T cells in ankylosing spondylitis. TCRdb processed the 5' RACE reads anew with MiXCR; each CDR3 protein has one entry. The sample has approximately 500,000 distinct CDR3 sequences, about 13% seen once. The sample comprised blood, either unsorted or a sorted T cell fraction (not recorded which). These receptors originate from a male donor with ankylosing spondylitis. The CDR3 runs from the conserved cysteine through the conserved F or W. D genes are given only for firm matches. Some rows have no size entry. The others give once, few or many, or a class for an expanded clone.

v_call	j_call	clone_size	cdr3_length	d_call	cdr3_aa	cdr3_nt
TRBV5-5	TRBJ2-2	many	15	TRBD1	CASSSRDRVSGELFF	TGTGCCAGCAGCTCCCGGGACAGGGTATCCGGGGAGCTGTTTTTT
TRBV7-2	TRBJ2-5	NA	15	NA	CASSLAGRGLETQYF	TGTGCCAGCAGCTTAGCCGGGAGGGGGCTCGAGACCCAGTACTTC
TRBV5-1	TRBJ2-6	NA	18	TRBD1	CASSLKAGGLPGANVLTF	TGCGCCAGCAGCTTGAAGGCAGGGGGCCTGCCTGGGGCCAACGTCCTGACTTTC
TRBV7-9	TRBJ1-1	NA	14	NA	CASSLGSRGGGAFF	TGTGCCAGCAGCTTAGGCTCAAGGGGAGGTGGTGCTTTCTTT
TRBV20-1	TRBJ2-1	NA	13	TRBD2	CSAREEGGVGQFF	TGCAGTGCTAGAGAAGAGGGAGGGGTGGGGCAGTTCTTC
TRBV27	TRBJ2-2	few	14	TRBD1	CASRKQGPTGELFF	TGTGCCAGCAGAAAACAGGGGCCCACCGGGGAGCTGTTTTTT
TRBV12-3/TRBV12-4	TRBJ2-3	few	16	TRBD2	CASSPSLAGGPGTQYF	TGTGCCAGCAGCCCCTCACTAGCGGGAGGGCCAGGTACGCAGTATTTT
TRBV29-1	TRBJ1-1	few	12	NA	CSGGTEGTEAFF	TGCAGCGGGGGGACCGAGGGGACTGAAGCTTTCTTT
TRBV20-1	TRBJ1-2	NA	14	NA	CSARDERANYGYTF	TGCAGTGCTAGAGATGAAAGGGCTAACTATGGCTACACCTTC
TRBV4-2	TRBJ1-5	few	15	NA	CASSQYAPARGPQHF	TGTGCCAGCAGCCAATATGCCCCCGCCCGAGGGCCCCAGCATTTT
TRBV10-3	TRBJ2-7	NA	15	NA	CAISESVGGPYEQYF	TGTGCCATCAGTGAGTCGGTGGGGGGCCCCTACGAGCAGTACTTC
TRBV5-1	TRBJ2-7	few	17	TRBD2	CASSWGGSGGTSYEQYF	TGCGCCAGCAGCTGGGGGGGTAGCGGGGGTACCTCCTACGAGCAGTACTTC
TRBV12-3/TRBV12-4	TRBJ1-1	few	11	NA	CASSRPPEAFF	TGTGCCAGCAGTCGACCCCCGGAGGCTTTCTTT
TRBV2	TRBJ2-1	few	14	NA	CASKGGNTYNEQFF	TGTGCGAGCAAGGGCGGAAATACCTACAATGAGCAGTTCTTC
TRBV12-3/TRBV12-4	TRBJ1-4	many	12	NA	CASSSGNEKLFF	TGTGCCAGCAGTTCAGGGAATGAAAAACTGTTTTTT
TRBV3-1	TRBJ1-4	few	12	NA	CASGATNEKLFF	TGTGCCAGTGGAGCAACTAATGAAAAACTGTTTTTT
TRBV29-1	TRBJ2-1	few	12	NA	CSVGQYYSEQFF	TGCAGCGTTGGACAGTACTACTCTGAGCAGTTCTTC
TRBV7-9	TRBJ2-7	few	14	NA	CASSPTVGLSEQYF	TGTGCCAGCAGCCCGACGGTTGGGCTCTCCGAGCAGTACTTC
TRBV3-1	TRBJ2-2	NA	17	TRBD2	CASSFYRLAGEPGELFF	TGTGCCAGCAGTTTTTACCGACTAGCGGGGGAGCCCGGGGAGCTGTTTTTT
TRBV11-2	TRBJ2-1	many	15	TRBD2	CASSTGTSGSVEQFF	TGTGCCAGCAGCACTGGGACTAGCGGGAGTGTTGAGCAGTTCTTC
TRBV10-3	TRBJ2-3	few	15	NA	CAISESKTLPDTQYF	TGTGCCATCAGTGAGTCGAAGACTCTGCCAGATACGCAGTATTTT
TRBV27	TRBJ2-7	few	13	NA	CASSSPGANEQYF	TGTGCCAGCAGTTCACCTGGGGCCAACGAGCAGTACTTC
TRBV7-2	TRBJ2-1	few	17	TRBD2	CASSSPRLAGDVNEQFF	TGTGCCAGCAGCTCGCCCCGACTAGCGGGAGATGTAAATGAGCAGTTCTTC
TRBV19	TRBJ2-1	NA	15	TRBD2	CASSMMSGSNNEQFF	TGTGCCAGTAGTATGATGAGCGGGAGTAACAATGAGCAGTTCTTC
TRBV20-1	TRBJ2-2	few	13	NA	CSARVGTTGELFF	TGCAGTGCTAGAGTCGGGACCACCGGGGAGCTGTTTTTT
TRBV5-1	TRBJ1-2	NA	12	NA	CASSTDNYGYTF	TGCGCCAGTTCGACTGATAACTATGGCTACACCTTC
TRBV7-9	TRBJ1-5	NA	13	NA	CASSQSGNQPQHF	TGTGCCAGCAGCCAATCGGGCAATCAGCCCCAGCATTTT
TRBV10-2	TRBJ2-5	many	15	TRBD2	CASSEGLAVQETQYF	TGCGCCAGCAGTGAGGGTCTAGCGGTCCAAGAGACCCAGTACTTC
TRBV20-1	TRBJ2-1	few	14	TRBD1	CSARTGETYNEQFF	TGCAGTGCCAGGACAGGGGAAACTTACAATGAGCAGTTCTTC
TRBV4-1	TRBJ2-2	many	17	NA	CASSQDLVTRVTGELFF	TGCGCCAGCAGCCAAGATCTCGTGACTAGGGTCACCGGGGAGCTGTTTTTT
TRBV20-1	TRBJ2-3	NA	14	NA	CSAVQRRLTDTQYF	TGCAGTGCTGTACAGCGGAGACTCACAGATACGCAGTATTTT